This T cell receptor (beta chain) appears in the sequencing data of a study of human T cells and chemical hapten exposure. V was cut by 5 bases and J by 1 base, with 11 bases left in between. This CDR3 has 14 amino acids. In germline, CDR1 is SGHAT, CDR2 FQNNGV. A single record per CDR3 protein comes from TCRdb applying MiXCR to the RACE reads. The sample lists 99,000 or so distinct CDR3 sequences, around 34% occurring once. Time point here: patch test 3, about 24 weeks after DPC sensitization. Treatment given: therapeutic diphenylcyclopropenone sensitization with weekly scalp DPC. The sample here was whole blood, taken in connection with sensitization to the hapten diphenylcyclopropenone (DPC). This receptor was identified in a man aged 40-50 years with alopecia areata. Some clones in this sample may be carry-over from other donors' samples. The chain carries TRBV11-2 and TRBJ1-1; D unclear. The CDR3 loop reads CASSLQRANTEAFF. For the CDR3, the DNA is TGTGCCAGCAGCCTTCAACGAGCGAACACTGAAGCTTTCTTT.